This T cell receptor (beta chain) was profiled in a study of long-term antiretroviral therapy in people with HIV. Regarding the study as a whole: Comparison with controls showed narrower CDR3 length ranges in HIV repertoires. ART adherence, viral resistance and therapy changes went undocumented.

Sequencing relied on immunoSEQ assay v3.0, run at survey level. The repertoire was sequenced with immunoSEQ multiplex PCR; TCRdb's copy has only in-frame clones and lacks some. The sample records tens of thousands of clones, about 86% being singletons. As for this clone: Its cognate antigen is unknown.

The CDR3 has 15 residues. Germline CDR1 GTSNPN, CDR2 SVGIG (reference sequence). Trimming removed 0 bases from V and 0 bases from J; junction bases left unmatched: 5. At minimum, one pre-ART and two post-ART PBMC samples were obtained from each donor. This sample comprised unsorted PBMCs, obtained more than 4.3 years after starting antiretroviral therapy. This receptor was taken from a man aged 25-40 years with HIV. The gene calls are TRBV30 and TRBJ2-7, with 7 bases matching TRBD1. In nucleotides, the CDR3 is TGTGCCTGGAGTGTGGGGACAGACAGCTCCTACGAGCAGTACTTC. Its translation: CAWSVGTDSSYEQYF.